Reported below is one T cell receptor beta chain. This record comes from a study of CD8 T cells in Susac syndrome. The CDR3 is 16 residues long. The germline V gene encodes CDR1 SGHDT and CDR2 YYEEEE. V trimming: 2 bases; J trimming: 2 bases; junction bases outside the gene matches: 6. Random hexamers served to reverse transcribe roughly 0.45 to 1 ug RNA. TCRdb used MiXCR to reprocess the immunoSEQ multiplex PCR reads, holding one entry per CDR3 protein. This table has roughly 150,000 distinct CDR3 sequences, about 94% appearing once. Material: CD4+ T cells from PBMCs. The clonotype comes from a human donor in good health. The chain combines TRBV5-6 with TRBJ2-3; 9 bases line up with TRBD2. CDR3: CASSLGGGGVTDTQYF. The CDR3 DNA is TGTGCCAGCAGCTTAGGCGGCGGGGGGGTCACAGATACGCAGTATTTT. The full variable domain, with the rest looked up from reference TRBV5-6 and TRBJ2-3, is DAGVTQSPTHLIKTRGQQVTLRCSPKSGHDTVSWYQQALGQGPQFIFQYYEEEERQRGNFPDRFSGHQFPNYSSELNVNALLLGDSALYLCASSLGGGGVTDTQYFGPGTRLTVL.